This is a list of T cell receptor beta chains from one sample in a study of OX40 agonist ivuxolimab in advanced cancers. Using immunoSEQ multiplex PCR, the repertoire was profiled, and TCRdb retains in-frame clones only, with some absent. The profile shows more than 60,000 clones, 85% of them singletons. The sample here was CD4+ or CD8+ T cells sorted from blood, taken in a trial of the OX40 agonist ivuxolimab. The receptors stem from an adult with an advanced solid tumor such as melanoma, head and neck, liver or kidney cancer. CDR3s include the opening cysteine and the closing phenylalanine or tryptophan. The D gene is left open where the match is weak. Clone size appears in some rows only: once, few, many, or a class for an expanded clone.

J gene	V gene	clone size	D gene	CDR3 protein	CDR3 DNA
TRBJ2-7	TRBV5-8	once	TRBD1	CASSLGQGALWEQYF	TGTGCCAGCAGCTTGGGGCAGGGGGCGTTGTGGGAGCAGTACTTC
TRBJ2-3	TRBV4-2	.	TRBD2	CASSLAGGKDTQYF	TGTGCCAGCAGCCTAGCGGGGGGGAAAGATACGCAGTATTTT
TRBJ2-7	TRBV6-1	.	TRBD1	CASRAGTELYEQYF	TGTGCCAGCAGGGCCGGGACAGAGCTCTACGAGCAGTACTTC
TRBJ2-5	TRBV28	.	.	CASSFPHSVATQYF	TGTGCCAGCAGCTTTCCACACTCGGTGGCGACCCAGTACTTC
TRBJ1-1	TRBV29-1	.	.	CSVEVREHTEAFF	TGCAGCGTTGAAGTTAGGGAGCACACTGAAGCTTTCTTT
TRBJ1-1	TRBV11-2	.	TRBD1	CASSLGQGRGEAFF	TGTGCCAGCAGCTTAGGACAGGGGAGGGGTGAAGCTTTCTTT
TRBJ1-4	TRBV2	few	TRBD1	CASKGMGQGNEKLFF	TGTGCCAGCAAGGGTATGGGACAGGGGAACGAAAAACTGTTTTTT
TRBJ1-4	TRBV28	.	TRBD1	CASMTGFGEKLFF	TGTGCCAGCATGACAGGGTTTGGCGAAAAACTGTTTTTT
TRBJ2-7	TRBV29-1	.	TRBD1	CSVTGTGSYEQYF	TGCAGCGTCACCGGGACAGGGAGCTACGAGCAGTACTTC
TRBJ1-5	TRBV6-6	.	.	CASTTGGYQPQHF	TGTGCCAGCACCACGGGGGGGTACCAGCCCCAGCATTTT
TRBJ2-1	TRBV11-3	.	TRBD2	CASSFTSGDNEQFF	TGTGCCAGCAGTTTTACTAGCGGGGACAATGAGCAGTTCTTC
TRBJ1-1	TRBV27	.	.	CASSPERGRGNTEAFF	TGTGCCAGCAGCCCGGAACGGGGGCGGGGTAACACTGAAGCTTTCTTT
TRBJ2-7	TRBV20-1	.	.	CSAQGGEQYF	TGCAGTGCCCAGGGGGGCGAGCAGTACTTC
TRBJ2-7	TRBV9	.	.	CASGVDGNLGQYF	TGTGCCAGCGGCGTTGACGGCAACCTAGGGCAGTACTTC
TRBJ2-5	TRBV28	.	.	CASSRQGGRTETQYF	TGTGCCAGCAGCCGCCAGGGGGGGCGCACGGAGACCCAGTACTTC
TRBJ2-7	TRBV5-1	.	.	CASTPGASSYEQYF	TGCGCCAGCACTCCGGGGGCCAGTTCCTACGAGCAGTACTTC
TRBJ2-1	TRBV11-3	few	.	CASSLDLAENEQFF	TGTGCCAGCAGCTTAGATCTAGCCGAAAATGAGCAGTTCTTC
TRBJ1-5	TRBV19	.	.	CASSQGMDQPQHF	TGTGCCAGTAGCCAGGGGATGGATCAGCCCCAGCATTTT
TRBJ2-7	TRBV7-2	.	TRBD2	CASSVPLAGGTYEQYF	TGTGCCAGCAGCGTCCCACTGGCGGGGGGAACCTACGAGCAGTACTTC
TRBJ2-2	TRBV7-3	.	TRBD2	CASSFGLADTGELFF	TGTGCCAGCAGCTTCGGACTAGCGGACACCGGGGAGCTGTTTTTT
TRBJ1-6	TRBV9	.	TRBD1	CASSPSRDRGYNSPLHF	TGTGCCAGCAGCCCTAGCCGGGACAGGGGCTATAATTCACCCCTCCACTTT
TRBJ2-1	TRBV5-6	.	TRBD2	CASNRLAAYNEQFF	TGTGCCAGCAATCGGCTAGCGGCCTACAATGAGCAGTTCTTC
TRBJ2-2	TRBV5-6	.	TRBD2	CASSTATSGNTGELFF	TGTGCCAGCAGCACTGCCACTAGCGGGAACACCGGGGAGCTGTTTTTT
TRBJ2-1	TRBV18	.	TRBD2	CASSPPSRGGFYNEQFF	TGTGCCAGCTCACCACCCTCGCGGGGGGGTTTCTACAATGAGCAGTTCTTC
TRBJ2-7	TRBV10-3	.	.	CAISAPRWGNEQYF	TGTGCCATCAGTGCCCCAAGGTGGGGCAACGAGCAGTACTTC
TRBJ2-5	TRBV19	.	TRBD2	CASTRTSAGTQYF	TGTGCCAGTACTAGGACTAGCGCGGGGACCCAGTACTTC
TRBJ1-1	TRBV5-6	.	.	CASSSLTVNTEAFF	TGTGCCAGCAGCTCTCTAACAGTGAACACTGAAGCTTTCTTT
TRBJ1-5	TRBV28	.	.	CASRKDGRGNQPQHF	TGTGCCAGCAGAAAGGACGGACGAGGGAATCAGCCCCAGCATTTT
TRBJ2-3	TRBV4-2	once	.	CASSQVRSGSGTDTQYF	TGTGCCAGCAGCCAAGTAAGGAGCGGGTCCGGCACAGATACGCAGTATTTT
TRBJ1-2	TRBV19	.	.	CASRRGNGYTF	TGTGCCAGTAGGAGGGGGAATGGCTACACCTTC
TRBJ2-7	TRBV11-2	.	.	CASSLELDAYEQYF	TGTGCCAGCAGCTTAGAACTAGATGCCTACGAGCAGTACTTC
TRBJ2-7	TRBV5-6	once	TRBD1	CASSPAGQGYEQYF	TGTGCCAGCAGCCCGGCGGGACAGGGCTACGAGCAGTACTTC